This T cell receptor (beta chain) was profiled in a study of blood T cell dynamics during melanoma immunotherapy. Study-wide context: Metastatic melanoma patients received first-line pembrolizumab or nivolumab plus ipilimumab.

Time point given: pre-treatment baseline. Samples come from before therapy and from week 3 after the first blockade cycle. V lost 0 bases to trimming and J lost 9 bases; unmatched junction nucleotides: 6. CDR3 length: 14 amino acids. Germline V gives CDR1 MNHNS, CDR2 SASEGT. Each bulk PBMC sample had approximately 340 ng DNA loaded. The repertoire was sequenced with immunoSEQ multiplex PCR; TCRdb's copy has only in-frame clones and lacks some. The sample has 8,000 to 13,000 clones; approximately 86% are singletons. This TCR came from a human donor with melanoma. V is TRBV6-1 and J is TRBJ1-1, with TRBD1 matching 8 bases. The source was blood, collected from a patient treated with checkpoint blockade. Here the CDR3 DNA reads TGTGCCAGCAGTGAAGCGGGCAGGGGGCCCCAAGCTTTCTTT. Protein sequence: CASSEAGRGPQAFF.